Shown below are 5 T cell receptor beta chains from a single sample sequenced in a study of T cell clonality in common variable immunodeficiency. Sequenced by immunoSEQ multiplex PCR; TCRdb stores in-frame clones only, minus some. The sample holds under 35,000 clones, and no clone turns up only once. Source material: peripheral blood mononuclear cells. The source is a person between 18 and 69 years old in good health.

This clone was counted at least ten times. The CDR3 end lies 3 residues beyond the end of the read and is filled in from the germline J gene. The V gene is TRBV7-2, the J gene TRBJ2-3, with D possibly TRBD2 on 5 matching bases. In germline, CDR1 is SGHTA, CDR2 FQGNSA. Deletions cut 5 bases from V and 2 bases from J, with 14 bases between. The CDR3 has 15 residues. Partial CDR3 DNA: TGTGCCAGCAGCCCGCGGCTAGCCCTCACAGATACG. This codes for CASSPRLALTDT. The entire CDR3 protein reads CASSPRLALTDTQYF.

In its sample, this clone was seen many times. The sequenced fragment ends 3 residues before the CDR3 boundary, so the rest is inferred from the germline J gene. The chain uses TRBV12-5 and TRBJ1-4; 7 bases agree with TRBD1. Germline CDR1 and CDR2: LGHNT and FRNRAP. This CDR3 has 15 residues. The junction had 5 bases not matched to a gene; V was cut back by 0 bases and J by 7 bases. The CDR3 region is CASGLVRAGGEKLFF. Partial CDR3 DNA: TGTGCTAGTGGTTTGGTAAGGGCAGGGGGTGAAAAA.

This clone came up many times. CDR3 DNA (partial): TGTGCCAGTAGTATAGGGCCGTCCCAAGAGACC. Translation gives CASSIGPSQET. The entire CDR3 protein reads CASSIGPSQETQYF. The chain employs TRBV19 and TRBJ2-5; D not certain. The CDR3 extends 3 residues past the end of the read, so its final part is completed from the germline J gene. Trimming removed 1 base at V and 1 base at J, with 7 bases between. The CDR3 is made up of 14 amino acids. Germline lookup yields CDR1 LNHDA and CDR2 SQIVND (reference sequence).

This clone appeared many times. The sequenced CDR3 bases are TGTGCCAGCTCATGGACTAGCGGGATAAATGAG. Protein product: CASSWTSGINE. The CDR3 reads in full as CASSWTSGINEQFF. The rearrangement joins TRBV18 to TRBJ2-1; TRBD2 agrees at 12 bases. Sequencing ends 3 residues short of the CDR3 end; the germline J gene provides the rest. The CDR3 has 14 residues. Germline assignment: CDR1 KGHSH and CDR2 LQKENI. The ends lost 5 bases at V and 7 bases at J; junction bases unmatched: 3.

This clone was seen at least ten times. The read terminates 3 residues ahead of where the CDR3 ends, so the germline J gene completes it. The V call is TRBV4-1, the J call TRBJ1-1; D may be TRBD1 (6 bases). This CDR3 is built from 14 residues. CDR1 is MGHRA and CDR2 is YSYEKL in the germline V gene. The V end lost 5 bases, the J end lost 1 base, and 11 bases lay between the germline ends. Partial CDR3 DNA: TGCGCCAGCAGCGTTCCACAGGGGAACACTGAA. This encodes CASSVPQGNTE. The entire CDR3 protein is CASSVPQGNTEAFF.